One and the same sample provided the 9 T cell receptor beta chains below, sequenced in a study of OX40 agonist ivuxolimab in advanced cancers. The assay was immunoSEQ multiplex PCR, and TCRdb's table has in-frame clones only and misses some. The sample shows 70,000 or so clones, 80% to 90% of them seen only once. Sequencing was performed on CD4+ or CD8+ T cells sorted from blood, taken in a trial of the OX40 agonist ivuxolimab. These receptors were obtained from an adult with an advanced solid tumor such as melanoma, head and neck, liver or kidney cancer.

The chain combines TRBV29-1 with TRBJ2-2; TRBD2 matches 9 bases. Germline V gene data show CDR1 as SQVTM and CDR2 as ANQGSEA. The J segment lost 7 bases and the V segment lost 3 bases, leaving 6 bases of the junction unmatched. The CDR3 is 14 residues long. CDR3 residues: CSVDLAGVSGELFF. CDR3 nucleotides: TGCAGCGTTGATTTAGCGGGAGTCAGCGGGGAGCTGTTTTTT.

J is TRBJ2-2 and V is TRBV28, with TRBD1 matching over 7 bases. V was clipped by 2 bases and J by 6 bases; unmatched bases: 9. The germline V gene has CDR1 MDHEN and CDR2 SYDVKM. This CDR3 has 16 residues. The CDR3: CASSLMSRGRSGELFF. In DNA, the CDR3 is TGTGCCAGCAGTTTAATGTCTAGGGGGCGGTCCGGGGAGCTGTTTTTT. Supplemented by reference TRBV28 and TRBJ2-2, the full variable domain reads DVKVTQSSRYLVKRTGEKVFLECVQDMDHENMFWYRQDPGLGLRLIYFSYDVKMKEKGDIPEGYSVSREKKERFSLILESASTNQTSMYLCASSLMSRGRSGELFFGEGSRLTVL.

J is TRBJ2-7 and V is TRBV18; D is possibly TRBD2 (6 bases). V was trimmed by 3 bases and J by 1 base, leaving 10 bases between them. The germline CDR1 and CDR2 sequences are KGHSH and LQKENI. CDR3 length: 14 amino acids. DNA of the CDR3: TGTGCCAGCTCACCGGGGGGTTTTTCCTACGAGCAGTACTTC. Translated: CASSPGGFSYEQYF. The variable domain in full, completed from reference TRBV18 and TRBJ2-7, reads NAGVMQNPRHLVRRRGQEARLRCSPMKGHSHVYWYRQLPEEGLKFMVYLQKENIIDESGMPKERFSAEFPKEGPSILRIQQVVRGDSAAYFCASSPGGFSYEQYFGPGTRLTVT.

The CDR3 bases are TGTGCCAGCAGTTCCCTGAACACCGGGGAGCTGTTTTTT. It specifies CASSSLNTGELFF. The chain carries TRBV28 and TRBJ2-2; the D is unclear. V was cut by 4 bases and J by 1 base, with 4 bases left in between. The CDR3 has 13 amino acids. Looked up from germline, CDR1 is MDHEN and CDR2 is SYDVKM.

The chain couples TRBV7-2 to TRBJ1-1; D ambiguous. Germline V gene sequence: CDR1 SGHTA, CDR2 FQGNSA. V shed 2 bases and J shed 5 bases, with 9 bases lying between them. This CDR3 is 13 amino acids long. In DNA form, the CDR3 reads TGTGCCAGCAGCTTATTAGAAGGGACTGAAGCTTTCTTT. The encoded protein is CASSLLEGTEAFF.

J is TRBJ1-2 and V is TRBV29-1, with D uncertain. Per the germline V gene, CDR1 is SQVTM and CDR2 is ANQGSEA. This CDR3 has 14 residues. Trimming removed 0 bases at V and 5 bases at J, with 13 bases between. The CDR3 here is CSVEDLGSGYGYTF. The DNA of the CDR3 is TGCAGCGTTGAAGATCTTGGGTCAGGTTATGGCTACACCTTC.

This clone showed up just a few times. The chain carries TRBV19 and TRBJ2-7; 10 bases match TRBD1. Per germline, CDR1 LNHDA and CDR2 SQIVND (reference sequence). The trim removed 3 bases at V and 3 bases at J, leaving 2 bases unmatched. The CDR3 totals 14 residues. The CDR3 DNA is TGTGCCAGTAGTATTGGGACAGGGGTCTACGAGCAGTACTTC. It is translated as CASSIGTGVYEQYF.

V usage is TRBV9 and J usage is TRBJ1-2, with TRBD1 identical over 11 bases. The J segment lost 4 bases and the V segment lost 0 bases, leaving 5 bases of the junction unmatched. In germline, CDR1 is SGDLS, CDR2 YYNGEE. The CDR3 length is 16 residues. The CDR3 DNA reads as TGTGCCAGCAGCGTAGGTGGGACAGGGGGAGGCTATGGCTACACCTTC. This codes for CASSVGGTGGGYGYTF.

A single count supports this clone. This rearrangement joins TRBV19 to TRBJ2-3; D remains unclear. Germline values: CDR1 LNHDA, CDR2 SQIVND (reference sequence). V was pared by 3 bases and J by 2 bases, with 6 bases between. The CDR3 length is 13 residues. CDR3 sequence: CASSIGHTDTQYF. The CDR3 region has the DNA TGTGCCAGTAGTATTGGTCACACAGATACGCAGTATTTT.